This TCR beta chain was observed in a study of T-cell memory formation after mild COVID-19. Broader study findings: In pre-infection memory, a portion of responding clones appeared, which suggested that cross-reactive memory joined.

TCRdb called the 5' RACE reads again in MiXCR, with one record for every CDR3 protein. In the table there are roughly 310,000 distinct CDR3 sequences, roughly 15% of which are singletons. The trim removed 7 bases at V and 1 base at J, leaving 6 bases unmatched. The CDR3 is 16 amino acids. This clonotype was seen more than once but under ten times. Its target is not known. Sequenced material: PBMCs or a T cell subset sorted from them (not recorded which). The genes are TRBV12-3 or TRBV12-4 and TRBJ2-3; 12 bases align to TRBD2. This TCR derives from a man younger than 35 who had mild COVID-19 (a few samples of this study predate the infection). Cell type and time point are not known. The CDR3 region is CASTPRLAGGTDTQYF. For the CDR3, the DNA is TGTGCCAGCACCCCTAGACTAGCGGGGGGCACAGATACGCAGTATTTT.